Reported below is one T cell receptor (beta chain). Its cognate antigen is unknown. Pooled together were second doses at about 4 or about 12 weeks. Assay: immunoSEQ multiplex PCR; the TCRdb copy retains only in-frame clones and omits some. The data contain about 150,000 clones, approximately 92% of them seen just once; the ten biggest clones take up 3.3%. This sample stems from a study of T cell responses to AZD1222 COVID-19 vaccine. General study results and limits: White British ancestry dominated among donors, who included more females, and clonal diversity was possibly underestimated.

Germline V CDR1 and CDR2: SGHTA, FQGNSA. The CDR3 sequence is 13 residues long. Trimming took 1 base from V and 5 from J, leaving 8 bases between them. The origin of this receptor is an adult who received the AZD1222 COVID-19 vaccine. The chain employs TRBV7-2 and TRBJ2-5; D remains unclear. The input for sequencing was peripheral blood, taken 28 days after the second AZD1222 dose. The CDR3 is CASSLVGSETQYF. The CDR3 DNA reads as TGTGCCAGCAGCTTAGTGGGATCGGAGACCCAGTACTTC.